Below are 24 T cell receptor beta chains sequenced from a single sample in a study of T-cell reconstitution after alpha-beta-depleted transplantation in children. A TCRbeta library incorporating unique molecular identifiers was prepared. TCRdb reprocessed the PCR reads with MiXCR, giving one entry per CDR3 protein. The sample gives about 480,000 distinct CDR3 sequences, approximately 13% of which show up once; less than 6.5% is in the top ten. Sequencing used PBMCs from the stem cell graft donor, obtained from the stem cell graft. The source is a human donor who donated a stem cell graft to a child with combined immunodeficiency.

This clonotype was picked up a small number of times. The chain has TRBV5-1 and TRBJ2-1; no clear D. Trimming stripped 4 bases from V and 1 base from J, with 9 bases between. This CDR3 spans 14 amino acids. CDR1 and CDR2 from the germline V gene are SGHRS and YFSETQ. The CDR3 is CASSRRRSYNEQFF. The CDR3 DNA sequence: TGCGCCAGCAGCCGCAGGCGGTCCTACAATGAGCAGTTCTTC.

V usage is TRBV7-3 and J usage is TRBJ2-1, with 9 positions matching TRBD2. Germline V CDR1 and CDR2: SGHTA, FQGTGA. The CDR3 has 14 residues. V gave up 6 bases and J gave up 8 bases; unmatched junction bases: 8. The CDR3 DNA is TGTGCCAGCAGTCCTAGCGGGGCTTTGGATGAGCAGTTCTTC. As protein: CASSPSGALDEQFF.

J is TRBJ2-1 and V is TRBV20-1; TRBD2 matches 9 bases. Germline CDR1 reads DFQATT; CDR2 reads SNEGSKA (reference sequence). V shed 6 bases and J 9 bases; nucleotides not matched to a gene: 15. There are 15 residues in the CDR3. In nucleotides, the CDR3 is TGCAGTGCCAGACCCCCCGCGGGAGGGCAGGGTGAGCAGTTCTTC. It is translated as CSARPPAGGQGEQFF.

This clonotype was observed a few times. This chain uses TRBV30 with TRBJ2-7, with D possibly being TRBD2 (6 bases). The CDR3 is made up of 10 amino acids. Trimming pared 5 bases from V and 8 bases from J, leaving 10 bases between. Germline CDR1 reads GTSNPN; CDR2 reads SVGIG (reference sequence). This CDR3 reads CAWGEDKQYF. CDR3 nucleotides: TGTGCCTGGGGGGAGGACAAGCAGTACTTC.

CDR3 residues: CASSRTLAVDDIQYF. CDR3 nucleotides: TGTGCCAGCAGTCGCACCCTAGCGGTAGATGACATTCAGTACTTC. This rearrangement joins TRBV12-3 or TRBV12-4 to TRBJ2-4; 7 positions agree with TRBD2. With V trimmed by 5 bases and J by 8 bases, 12 bases remained unmatched. The CDR3 has 15 residues.

The rearrangement links TRBV11-1 to TRBJ2-6, with D possibly TRBD1 on 5 matching bases. The CDR3 runs to 19 residues. From germline, CDR1 is SGHAT and CDR2 FQDESV (reference sequence). V lost 0 bases, J lost 2 bases, and 17 bases lay in between. The CDR3: CASSLASLQGSAGANVLTF. The CDR3 DNA sequence: TGTGCCAGCAGCTTAGCGTCGTTGCAGGGATCGGCTGGGGCCAACGTCCTGACTTTC.

In this sample, this clonotype turned up many times. This chain links TRBV7-6 with TRBJ2-2; tentatively, D is TRBD1 (6 bases). Between the trimmed V and J ends, which lost 0 bases and 0 bases, there was a span of 11 bases. CDR3 size: 17 residues. CDR1 is SGHVS and CDR2 is FNYEAQ in the germline V gene. The CDR3 protein is CASSLAGTPSNTGELFF. The CDR3 DNA is TGTGCCAGCAGCTTAGCAGGGACACCTTCGAACACCGGGGAGCTGTTTTTT.

This clonotype was recorded at least ten times. The rearrangement links TRBV3-1 to TRBJ2-7; no clear D. CDR3 size: 11 residues. The V and J ends lost 1 base and 7 bases respectively, with 5 bases between them. The V gene's germline CDR1 is LGHDT and CDR2 YNNKEL (reference sequence). CDR3: CASSQVGEQYF. The DNA for the CDR3 is TGTGCCAGCAGCCAAGTCGGGGAGCAGTACTTC.

This rearrangement joins TRBV5-5 to TRBJ2-1; no clear D gene. The CDR3 spans 15 residues. V gave up 5 bases and J gave up 0 bases, with 12 bases separating them. Germline CDR1 reads SGHKS; CDR2 reads YYEKEE (reference sequence). The CDR3 is CASSPLVHSYNEQFF. For the CDR3, the DNA is TGTGCCAGCAGTCCCCTAGTTCACTCCTACAATGAGCAGTTCTTC.

The V call is TRBV7-9, the J call TRBJ1-1, with 7 bases aligning to TRBD1. Germline assignment: CDR1 SEHNR and CDR2 FQNEAQ (reference sequence). With V trimmed by 5 bases and J by 0 bases, 6 bases remained unmatched. This CDR3 comprises 15 residues. The CDR3 nucleotides read TGTGCCAGCAGCCCTCCGGGACAGATGAACACTGAAGCTTTCTTT. It codes for CASSPPGQMNTEAFF.

This clonotype was observed a few times. The chain employs TRBV29-1 and TRBJ2-7; a weak D match, TRBD2 (5 bases). V gave up 6 bases and J gave up 1 base, with 13 bases separating them. The CDR3 has 13 amino acids. CDR1 SQVTM and CDR2 ANQGSEA come from the germline V gene. The CDR3 DNA follows: TGCAGCGTGGGAGCAGGAGAGTCCTACGAGCAGTACTTC. It is translated as CSVGAGESYEQYF.

This clonotype was observed at least ten times. CDR3 in amino acids: CASSFGRPTGELFF. Here the CDR3 DNA reads TGTGCCAGCAGTTTCGGACGCCCCACCGGGGAGCTGTTTTTT. This chain links TRBV12-3 or TRBV12-4 with TRBJ2-2; D is undetermined. V was trimmed by 3 bases and J by 4 bases, leaving 9 bases between them. The CDR3 has 14 amino acids.

In this sample, this clonotype turned up a few times. J is TRBJ1-1 and V is TRBV12-3 or TRBV12-4, with 9 positions matching TRBD1. V lost 5 bases to trimming and J lost 6 bases; unmatched junction nucleotides: 10. CDR3 length: 15 residues. In nucleotides, the CDR3 is TGTGCCAGCAGTCAAACAGGGGGCCGGGGCGCTGAAGCTTTCTTT. Protein product: CASSQTGGRGAEAFF.

The chain employs TRBV27 and TRBJ1-6, with TRBD1 matching over 8 bases. CDR1 is MNHEY and CDR2 is SMNVEV in the germline V gene (reference sequence). Trimming cost V 5 bases and J 4 bases; bases outside gene matches: 7. There are 16 residues in the CDR3. CDR3 nucleotide sequence: TGTGCCAGCAGTCCCCGGGACAGGTGGTATAATTCACCCCTCCACTTT. It translates to CASSPRDRWYNSPLHF.

This clonotype was seen more than once but under ten times. The V gene is TRBV9, the J gene TRBJ1-5, with 8 bases matching TRBD1. V was pared by 4 bases and J by 7 bases, with 10 bases of the junction left unmatched. The CDR3 runs to 15 residues. CDR1 and CDR2 from the germline V gene are SGDLS and YYNGEE. In DNA form, the CDR3 reads TGTGCCAGCAGCTCCTCGGACAGGGAGAGGCAGCCCCAGCATTTT. Protein product: CASSSSDRERQPQHF.

This clonotype was picked up many times. This chain connects TRBV11-3 to TRBJ1-1; D ambiguous. Per germline, CDR1 SGHNT and CDR2 YENEEA. V gave up 3 bases and J gave up 3 bases, with 5 bases separating them. The CDR3 totals 12 residues. This CDR3 reads CASSLTDTEAFF. The CDR3 DNA is TGTGCCAGCAGCTTGACGGACACTGAAGCTTTCTTT.

In this sample, this clonotype turned up many times. This chain uses TRBV29-1 with TRBJ2-5; the match to TRBD1 covers 7 bases. The length of the CDR3 is 11 residues. Looked up from germline, CDR1 is SQVTM and CDR2 is ANQGSEA. DNA for the CDR3: TGCAGTGGTTACAGGGGCGAGACCCAGTACTTC. It translates to CSGYRGETQYF.

This clonotype was picked up a small number of times. The chain joins TRBV20-1 to TRBJ2-1, with 10 bases identical to TRBD2. The J segment lost 4 bases and the V segment lost 6 bases, leaving 6 bases of the junction unmatched. The CDR3 is made up of 14 amino acids. CDR1 is DFQATT, CDR2 SNEGSKA, per germline (reference sequence). The CDR3 loop is CSAGIAGGYNEQFF. The CDR3 DNA reads TGCAGTGCGGGGATAGCGGGGGGATACAATGAGCAGTTCTTC.

This clonotype turned up a few times. The chain combines TRBV7-8 with TRBJ2-3; 7 nucleotides match TRBD2. CDR1 SGHVS and CDR2 FQNEAQ come from the germline V gene. The CDR3 is made up of 16 amino acids. The V and J ends lost 4 bases and 0 bases, in that order; junction bases with no gene match: 7. CDR3 coding DNA: TGTGCCAGCAGCTCCCCAACTAGCGCGAGCACAGATACGCAGTATTTT. Translation: CASSSPTSASTDTQYF. Using reference TRBV7-8 and TRBJ2-3 for the parts outside the CDR3, the full variable domain is GAGVSQSPRYKVAKRGQDVALRCDPISGHVSLFWYQQALGQGPEFLTYFQNEAQLDKSGLPSDRFFAERPEGSVSTLKIQRTQQEDSAVYLCASSSPTSASTDTQYFGPGTRLTVL.

Here the CDR3 DNA reads TGCGCCAGCAGCCAAGACCCAGGGGGTCGGGAGCAGTACTTC. Translation gives CASSQDPGGREQYF. V is TRBV4-3 and J is TRBJ2-7; 7 bases align to TRBD1. Germline loops: CDR1 LGHNA, CDR2 YSLEER. This CDR3 is built from 14 residues. The junction had 6 bases not matched to a gene; V was cut back by 0 bases and J by 7 bases.

J is TRBJ1-1 and V is TRBV20-1; 8 positions agree with TRBD1. V gave up 5 bases and J gave up 0 bases; unmatched junction bases: 8. There are 15 residues in the CDR3. Germline V gene sequence: CDR1 DFQATT, CDR2 SNEGSKA (reference sequence). CDR3 region: CSARGQGVLNTEAFF. The CDR3 nucleotides are TGCAGTGCTCGCGGACAGGGCGTTTTGAACACTGAAGCTTTCTTT.

The rearrangement links TRBV4-3 to TRBJ2-1, with 11 bases aligning to TRBD1. Germline V gives CDR1 LGHNA, CDR2 YSLEER. J lost 7 bases, V lost 3 bases, and 2 bases had no gene match. CDR3 size: 14 residues. The CDR3 DNA is TGCGCCAGCAGCCACGGACAGGGGGCAAATGAGCAGTTCTTC. This sequence encodes CASSHGQGANEQFF.

This clonotype was observed a handful of times. The V and J genes are TRBV7-7 and TRBJ2-5, with 8 bases fitting TRBD1. The CDR3 covers 14 residues. J was trimmed by 5 bases and V by 5 bases; bases with no gene match: 7. In germline, CDR1 is SSHAT, CDR2 FNYEAQ (reference sequence). CDR3 DNA: TGTGCCAGCAGCCTCGACAGGGGATCGGAGACCCAGTACTTC. Amino acids: CASSLDRGSETQYF.

This clonotype was detected only a few times. The rearrangement uses TRBV5-6 and TRBJ2-7, with D tentatively TRBD2 (6 bases). CDR3 length: 13 residues. Germline V gives CDR1 SGHDT, CDR2 YYEEEE. V shed 1 base and J shed 3 bases, with 8 bases lying between them. In nucleotides, the CDR3 is TGTGCCAGCAGCTTGACAGCGGGCTACGAGCAGTACTTC. The encoded protein is CASSLTAGYEQYF.